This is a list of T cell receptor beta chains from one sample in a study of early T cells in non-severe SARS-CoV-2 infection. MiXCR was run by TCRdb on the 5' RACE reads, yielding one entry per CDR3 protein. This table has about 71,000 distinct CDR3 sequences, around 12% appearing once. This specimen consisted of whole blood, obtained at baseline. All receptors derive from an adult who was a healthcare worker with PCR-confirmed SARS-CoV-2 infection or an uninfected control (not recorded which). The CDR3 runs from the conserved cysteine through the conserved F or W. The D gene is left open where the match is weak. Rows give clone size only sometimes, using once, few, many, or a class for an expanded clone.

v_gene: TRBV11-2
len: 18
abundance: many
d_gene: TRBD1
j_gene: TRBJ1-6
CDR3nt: TGTGCCAGCAGCTTAAGGTCCCCGGCCACAGGGGGAAGATCACCCCTCCACTTT
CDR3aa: CASSLRSPATGGRSPLHF

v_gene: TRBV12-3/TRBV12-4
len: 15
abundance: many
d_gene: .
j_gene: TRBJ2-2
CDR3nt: TGTGCCAGCAGATCCCGCCCAGTTGGCACCGGGGAGCTGTTTTTT
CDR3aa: CASRSRPVGTGELFF

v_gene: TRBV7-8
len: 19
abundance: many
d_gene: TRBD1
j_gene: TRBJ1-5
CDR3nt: TGTGCCAGCAGCCCCCGAAGACTAGACAGGGCACAATTCAATCAGCCCCAGCATTTT
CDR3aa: CASSPRRLDRAQFNQPQHF

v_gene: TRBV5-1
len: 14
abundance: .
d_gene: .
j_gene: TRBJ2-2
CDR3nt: TGCGCCAGCAGCCCACGGGCGGGAAACGGGGAGCTGTTTTTT
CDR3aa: CASSPRAGNGELFF

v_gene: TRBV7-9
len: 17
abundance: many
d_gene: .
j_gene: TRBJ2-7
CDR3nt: TGTGCCAGCAGCTTAGATTCTTCCGGGATAGAGAGCTACGAGCAGTACTTC
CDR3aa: CASSLDSSGIESYEQYF

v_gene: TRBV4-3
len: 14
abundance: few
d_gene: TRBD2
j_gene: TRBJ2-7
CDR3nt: TGCGCCAGCAGCCAAGAAGGTAGCGGGTACGAGCAGTACTTC
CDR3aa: CASSQEGSGYEQYF

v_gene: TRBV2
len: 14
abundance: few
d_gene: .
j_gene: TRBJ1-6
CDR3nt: TGTGCCAGCAGGGGGGACATCCGTAATTCACCCCTCCACTTT
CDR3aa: CASRGDIRNSPLHF

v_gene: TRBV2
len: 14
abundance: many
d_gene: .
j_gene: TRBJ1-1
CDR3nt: TGTGCCAGCAGTCCGTGGCAGAGGAACACTGAAGCTTTCTTT
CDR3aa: CASSPWQRNTEAFF

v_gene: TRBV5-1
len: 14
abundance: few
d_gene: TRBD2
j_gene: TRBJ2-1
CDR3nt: TGCGCCAGCAGCTCCGGGAGGTCCTACAATGAGCAGTTCTTC
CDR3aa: CASSSGRSYNEQFF

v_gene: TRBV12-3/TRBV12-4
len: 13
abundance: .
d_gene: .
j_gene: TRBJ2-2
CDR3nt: TGTGCCAGCAGTTTGGCGGGGTACGGGGAGCTGTTTTTT
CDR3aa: CASSLAGYGELFF

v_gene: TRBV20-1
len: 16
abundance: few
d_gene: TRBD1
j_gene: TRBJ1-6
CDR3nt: TGCAGTGTTAACCTACTGACAGGGGGCATTAATTCACCCCTCCACTTT
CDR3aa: CSVNLLTGGINSPLHF

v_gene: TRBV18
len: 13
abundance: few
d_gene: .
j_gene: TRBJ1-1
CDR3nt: TGTGCCAGCTCACCCATTGGACTCACTGAAGCTTTCTTT
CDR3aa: CASSPIGLTEAFF

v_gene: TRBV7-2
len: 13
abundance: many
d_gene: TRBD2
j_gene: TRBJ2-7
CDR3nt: TGTGCCAGCAGCTTTCGGGGGGCCTACGAGCAGTACTTC
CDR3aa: CASSFRGAYEQYF

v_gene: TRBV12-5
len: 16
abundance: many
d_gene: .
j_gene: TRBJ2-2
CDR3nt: TGTGCTAGTGGTTTGGTACTTACGGGGGTGCTCGGGGAGCTGTTTTTT
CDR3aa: CASGLVLTGVLGELFF

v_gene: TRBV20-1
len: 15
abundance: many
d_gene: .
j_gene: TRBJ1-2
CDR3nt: TGCAGTGCTAGAGCCCCCGGGACTGGTAACTATGGCTACACCTTC
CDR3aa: CSARAPGTGNYGYTF

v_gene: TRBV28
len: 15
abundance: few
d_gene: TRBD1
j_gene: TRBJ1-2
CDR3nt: TGTGCCAGCAGTGGGAGCGACAGGGGCAGGGGAGGCTACACCTTC
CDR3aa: CASSGSDRGRGGYTF

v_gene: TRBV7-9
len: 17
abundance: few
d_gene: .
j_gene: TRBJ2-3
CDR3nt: TGTGCCAGCAGCCTGACAGGGAGGGGGACACCCACAGATACGCAGTATTTT
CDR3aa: CASSLTGRGTPTDTQYF